This T cell receptor (beta chain) was documented in a study of human T cells and chemical hapten exposure. Study-wide context: Across the whole study, which lasted about 5.5 months, patients were given diphenylcyclopropenone on the scalp once a week.

The time point is: patch test 2, 6 weeks after DPC sensitization. The treatment is: therapeutic diphenylcyclopropenone sensitization with weekly scalp DPC. Phlebotomy was performed prior to application of every patch test. TCRdb called the RACE reads again in MiXCR, with one record for every CDR3 protein. The table includes roughly 54,000 distinct CDR3 sequences, 9.5% to 10% detected once. V lost 4 bases and J lost 6, with 16 bases in between. The CDR3 loop spans 15 amino acids. Looked up from germline, CDR1 is LNHDA and CDR2 is SQIVND (reference sequence). This sequence originates from a woman in her fifties or sixties with alopecia areata. Some clones in this sample may be carry-over from other donors' samples. This chain joins TRBV19 and TRBJ2-1, with D perhaps matching TRBD2 (6 bases). The sample was whole blood, taken in connection with sensitization to the hapten diphenylcyclopropenone (DPC). The CDR3, as DNA: TGTGCCAGTAGTAGAAATCCGGGACTCGTCAATGAGCAGTTCTTC. Protein product: CASSRNPGLVNEQFF.